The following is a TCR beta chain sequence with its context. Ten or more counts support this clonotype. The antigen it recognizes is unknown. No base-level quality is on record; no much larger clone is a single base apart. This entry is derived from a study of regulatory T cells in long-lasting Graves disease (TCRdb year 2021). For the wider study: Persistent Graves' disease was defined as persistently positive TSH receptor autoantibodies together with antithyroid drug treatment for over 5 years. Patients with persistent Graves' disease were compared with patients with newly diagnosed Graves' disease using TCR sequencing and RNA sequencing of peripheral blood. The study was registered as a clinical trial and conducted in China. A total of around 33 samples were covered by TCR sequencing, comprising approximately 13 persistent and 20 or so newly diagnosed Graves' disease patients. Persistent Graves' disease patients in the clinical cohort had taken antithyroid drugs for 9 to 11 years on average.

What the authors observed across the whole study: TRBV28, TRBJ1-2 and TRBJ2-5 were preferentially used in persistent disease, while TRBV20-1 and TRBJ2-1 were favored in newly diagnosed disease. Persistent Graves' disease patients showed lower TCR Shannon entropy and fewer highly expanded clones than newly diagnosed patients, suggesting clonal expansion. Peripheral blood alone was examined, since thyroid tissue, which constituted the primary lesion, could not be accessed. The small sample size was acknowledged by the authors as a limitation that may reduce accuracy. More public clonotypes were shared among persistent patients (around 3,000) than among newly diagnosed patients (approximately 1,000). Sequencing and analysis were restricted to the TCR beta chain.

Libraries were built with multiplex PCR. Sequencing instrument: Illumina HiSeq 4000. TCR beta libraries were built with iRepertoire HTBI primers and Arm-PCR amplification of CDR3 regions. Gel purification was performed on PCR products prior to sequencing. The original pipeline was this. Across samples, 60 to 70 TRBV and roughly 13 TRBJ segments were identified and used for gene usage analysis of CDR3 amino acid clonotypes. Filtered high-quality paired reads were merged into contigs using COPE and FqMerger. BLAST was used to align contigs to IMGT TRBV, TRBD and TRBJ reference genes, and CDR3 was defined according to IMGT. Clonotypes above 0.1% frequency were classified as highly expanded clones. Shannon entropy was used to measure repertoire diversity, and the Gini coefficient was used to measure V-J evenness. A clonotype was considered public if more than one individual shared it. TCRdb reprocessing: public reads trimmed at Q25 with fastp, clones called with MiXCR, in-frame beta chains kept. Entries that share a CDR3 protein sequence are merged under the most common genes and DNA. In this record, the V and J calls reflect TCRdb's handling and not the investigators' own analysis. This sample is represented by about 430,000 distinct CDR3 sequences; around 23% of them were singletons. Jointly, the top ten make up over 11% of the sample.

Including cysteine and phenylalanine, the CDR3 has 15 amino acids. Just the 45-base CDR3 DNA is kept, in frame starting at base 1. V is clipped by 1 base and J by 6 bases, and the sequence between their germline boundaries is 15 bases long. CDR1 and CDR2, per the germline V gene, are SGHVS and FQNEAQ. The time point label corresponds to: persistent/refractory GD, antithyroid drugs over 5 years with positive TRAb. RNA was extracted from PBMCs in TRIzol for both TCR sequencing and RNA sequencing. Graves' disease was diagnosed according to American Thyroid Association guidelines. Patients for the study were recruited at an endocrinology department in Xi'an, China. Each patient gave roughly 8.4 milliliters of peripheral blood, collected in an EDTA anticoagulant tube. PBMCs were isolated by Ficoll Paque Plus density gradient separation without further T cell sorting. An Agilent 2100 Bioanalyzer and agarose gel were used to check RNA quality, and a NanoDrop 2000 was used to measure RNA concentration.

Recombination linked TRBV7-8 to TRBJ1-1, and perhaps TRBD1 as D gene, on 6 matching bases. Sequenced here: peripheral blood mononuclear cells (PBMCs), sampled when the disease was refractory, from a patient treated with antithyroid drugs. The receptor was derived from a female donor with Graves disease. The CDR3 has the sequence CASSLDPGAVAEAFF. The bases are TGTGCCAGCAGCTTAGATCCAGGGGCAGTCGCTGAAGCTTTCTTT.